Shown below are 31 T cell receptor beta chains from a single sample sequenced in a study of graft-versus-host responses after intestinal transplantation. Sequencing was performed with immunoSEQ multiplex PCR; in TCRdb, only in-frame clones are kept and a portion is missing. Among just over 95,000 clones listed, around 90% were seen once. No antigen has been identified for these receptors. The sequencing here drew on unstimulated CD4+ T cells sorted from spleen or lymph node cells, taken before intestinal transplant. Source of these receptors: a human donor who received an intestinal transplant.

This clone was found once. This chain links TRBV6-6 with TRBJ2-5; TRBD2 matches at 12 bases. Judging by the DNA end, TRBJ2-7 fits better; the J call may be wrong. The CDR3 is 16 amino acids. CDR1 is MNHNY and CDR2 is SVGAGI in the germline V gene (reference sequence). The CDR3 loop is CASSYIVLAGGYEQYF. The DNA for the CDR3 is TGTGCCAGCAGTTACATAGTACTAGCGGGGGGTTACGAGCAGTACTTC.

The chain recombines TRBV19 with TRBJ2-4, with D perhaps matching TRBD1 (5 bases). The CDR3 is made up of 12 amino acids. The V and J ends lost 0 bases and 15 bases respectively, with 12 bases between them. Germline V CDR1 and CDR2: LNHDA, SQIVND (reference sequence). The CDR3 DNA reads TGTGCCAGTAGTATAGAGCGCAGGGTTGTGTACTTC. Its translation is CASSIERRVVYF.

This clone has just one count. V is TRBV29-1 and J is TRBJ2-1, with D perhaps matching TRBD1 (5 bases). This CDR3 is 13 amino acids long. In germline, CDR1 is SQVTM, CDR2 ANQGSEA. V was clipped by 3 bases and J by 1 base, with 7 bases between them. The CDR3 loop reads CSVDPGSYNEQFF. DNA of the CDR3: TGCAGCGTTGATCCAGGGTCCTACAATGAGCAGTTCTTC.

This chain connects TRBV29-1 to TRBJ1-2; D may be TRBD1 (5 bases). CDR3 length equals 10 residues. The V end was cut by 4 bases, the J end by 8 bases, with 8 bases between. In germline, CDR1 is SQVTM, CDR2 ANQGSEA. In nucleotides, the CDR3 is TGCAGCGTTGGCCAGGGAGGCTACACCTTC. Protein product: CSVGQGGYTF.

The chain employs TRBV7-8 and TRBJ2-7, with 7 positions matching TRBD1. This CDR3 contains 13 residues. V shed 6 bases and J 4 bases; nucleotides not matched to a gene: 6. Germline loops: CDR1 SGHVS, CDR2 FQNEAQ. The CDR3 DNA reads TGTGCCAGCAGTAGACAGGGTGGTTACGAGCAGTACTTC. Translation gives CASSRQGGYEQYF. Based on the CDR3 plus reference TRBV7-8 and TRBJ2-7, the full variable domain is GAGVSQSPRYKVAKRGQDVALRCDPISGHVSLFWYQQALGQGPEFLTYFQNEAQLDKSGLPSDRFFAERPEGSVSTLKIQRTQQEDSAVYLCASSRQGGYEQYFGPGTRLTVT.

The V and J genes are TRBV27 and TRBJ2-3; 9 bases agree with TRBD2. CDR3 length equals 16 residues. With V trimmed by 3 bases and J by 6 bases, 10 bases remained unmatched. The germline gives CDR1 MNHEY, CDR2 SMNVEV (reference sequence). The CDR3 bases are TGTGCCAGCAGTTTGGGGGGTAGCGGGAGTTCGGATACGCAGTATTTT. As protein: CASSLGGSGSSDTQYF.

The V call is TRBV2, the J call TRBJ1-4; D not resolved. Trimming removed 11 bases at V and 5 bases at J, with 15 bases between. In germline, CDR1 is SNHLY, CDR2 FYNNEI. The CDR3 has 13 amino acids. In nucleotides, the CDR3 is TGTGCCGCCCAATTTTTGCGGAATGAAAAACTGTTTTTT. It translates to CAAQFLRNEKLFF.

The chain has TRBV5-4 and TRBJ2-1, with TRBD1 matching 10 bases. V shed 0 bases, J shed 8 bases, and the junction held 11 bases outside the gene matches. This CDR3 comprises 17 residues. Germline CDR1 and CDR2: SGHNT and YYREEE (reference sequence). The CDR3 loop reads CASSLVLGTGDWYEQFF. CDR3 nucleotides: TGTGCCAGCAGCTTGGTACTCGGGACAGGGGATTGGTATGAGCAGTTCTTC.

As to this clone: In the same sample, other DNA sequences code for this CDR3. This chain connects TRBV7-3 to TRBJ2-4, with 10 bases identical to TRBD1. CDR3 length: 13 residues. Germline loops: CDR1 SGHTA, CDR2 FQGTGA. With 5 bases clipped from V and 7 bases from J, the junction kept 2 bases outside the gene matches. CDR3 loop: CASSPGQGNIQYF. In nucleotides, the CDR3 is TGTGCCAGCAGCCCGGGACAGGGGAACATTCAGTACTTC.

The rearrangement joins TRBV19 to TRBJ2-5; TRBD2 agrees at 9 bases. Looked up from germline, CDR1 is LNHDA and CDR2 is SQIVND (reference sequence). This CDR3 spans 14 amino acids. With V trimmed by 4 bases and J by 4 bases, 4 bases remained unmatched. The CDR3 sequence is CASSNSLAGETQYF. In DNA form, the CDR3 reads TGTGCCAGTAGTAATTCACTAGCGGGAGAGACCCAGTACTTC.

CDR3 sequence reads: CASSRGNTGELFF. CDR3 nucleotide sequence: TGCGCCAGCAGCCGGGGGAACACCGGGGAGCTGTTTTTT. V is TRBV5-1 and J is TRBJ2-2; possible D gene TRBD2, 5 bases. Germline V CDR1 and CDR2: SGHRS, YFSETQ. The CDR3 is 13 residues long. V lost 4 bases, J lost 1 base, and 5 bases lay in between.

This chain joins TRBV4-3 and TRBJ2-1; a possible D gene is TRBD2 (6 bases). The CDR3 consists of 14 residues. V lost 1 base and J lost 7, with 11 bases in between. Germline values: CDR1 LGHNA, CDR2 YSLEER. CDR3 bases: TGCGCCAGCAGCCAAGTCCGGGAGAGGAATGAGCAGTTCTTC. Amino acid sequence: CASSQVRERNEQFF.

The chain is built from TRBV5-8 and TRBJ1-1, with 7 bases lining up with TRBD1. In germline, CDR1 is SGHTS, CDR2 YDEGEE. The ends lost 10 bases at V and 5 bases at J; junction bases unmatched: 5. The CDR3 sequence is 11 residues long. In nucleotides, the CDR3 is TGTGCCTCAGGGGGGTGGACTGAAGCTTTCTTT. Translated, it gives CASGGWTEAFF.

The CDR3 bases are TGCGCCAGCAGCCCCTTGGCAGGCCCTGAAGCTTTCTTT. Translation gives CASSPLAGPEAFF. The gene calls are TRBV4-1 and TRBJ1-1; D is unresolved. Germline V gene lookup returns CDR1 MGHRA and CDR2 YSYEKL. The ends were cut back, 4 bases at V and 6 bases at J, with 12 bases in the middle. The CDR3 loop spans 13 amino acids.

This clone was seen only once. The chain links TRBV5-1 to TRBJ2-3, with 15 bases lining up with TRBD2. V shed 4 bases, J shed 5 bases, and the junction held 11 bases outside the gene matches. The germline CDR1 and CDR2 sequences are SGHRS and YFSETQ. The CDR3 spans 18 residues. The CDR3 DNA follows: TGCGCCAGCAGCCGGACACGGACTAGCGGGAGGGCTATAGATACGCAGTATTTT. Translation: CASSRTRTSGRAIDTQYF.

The chain links TRBV7-6 to TRBJ2-3; D possibly corresponds to TRBD1 (5 bases). Germline CDR1 SGHVS, CDR2 FNYEAQ. Trimming cost V 2 bases and J 2 bases, with 14 bases left between them. The CDR3 length is 16 residues. Written as DNA, the CDR3 is TGTGCCAGCAGCTTACAGGGATCCCAGGTCACAGATACGCAGTATTTT. This codes for CASSLQGSQVTDTQYF.

The chain uses TRBV5-1 and TRBJ2-3; TRBD2 matches 7 bases. The CDR3 loop spans 16 amino acids. Germline V CDR1 and CDR2: SGHRS, YFSETQ. J lost 2 bases, V lost 2 bases, and 8 bases had no gene match. As DNA, the CDR3 is TGCGCCAGCAGCTTCCGAAGCGGGAAGCTCACAGATACGCAGTATTTT. Its translation is CASSFRSGKLTDTQYF.

The chain joins TRBV29-1 to TRBJ2-2, with a weak D call TRBD1 (5 bases). Germline assignment: CDR1 SQVTM and CDR2 ANQGSEA. V was pared by 3 bases and J by 4 bases, with 12 bases between. CDR3 size: 14 residues. The CDR3 spells CSVDRGGSTGELFF. The DNA of the CDR3 is TGCAGCGTTGATAGGGGCGGTTCCACCGGGGAGCTGTTTTTT.

The rearrangement joins TRBV6-5 to TRBJ1-4; tentatively, D is TRBD1 (5 bases). CDR1 and CDR2 from the germline V gene are MNHEY and SVGAGI. V shed 2 bases and J shed 3 bases, with 7 bases lying between them. This CDR3 contains 14 residues. The CDR3 DNA is TGTGCCAGCAGTTACCGGGGGGCTAATGAAAAACTGTTTTTT. Protein: CASSYRGANEKLFF.

The V and J genes are TRBV4-2 and TRBJ1-4, with D perhaps matching TRBD1 (5 bases). Trimming shortened V by 4 bases and J by 5 bases, and 17 bases separated the two germline ends. In germline, CDR1 is LGHNA, CDR2 YNFKEQ. The CDR3 consists of 16 residues. The DNA of the CDR3 is TGTGCCAGCAGCCCGGGGGGTCCGGTAGTGAATGAAAAACTGTTTTTT. Its translation: CASSPGGPVVNEKLFF.

This chain uses TRBV19 with TRBJ2-1; D is perhaps TRBD2 (5 bases). V was cut by 2 bases and J by 2 bases, with 10 bases left in between. This CDR3 spans 15 amino acids. The V gene's germline CDR1 is LNHDA and CDR2 SQIVND (reference sequence). CDR3: CASSILPGTYNEQFF. Written as DNA, the CDR3 is TGTGCCAGTAGTATACTCCCGGGAACCTACAATGAGCAGTTCTTC.

The chain couples TRBV4-2 to TRBJ2-1, with 7 bases fitting TRBD2. V was clipped by 0 bases and J by 0 bases; unmatched bases: 5. Germline loops: CDR1 LGHNA, CDR2 YNFKEQ. The CDR3 has 17 residues. The DNA of the CDR3 is TGTGCCAGCAGCCAAGAGCCTAGCGGAAGCTCCTACAATGAGCAGTTCTTC. It is translated as CASSQEPSGSSYNEQFF.

This clone was seen a single time. The rearrangement uses TRBV5-8 and TRBJ2-3; D is undetermined. The CDR3 loop spans 13 amino acids. CDR1 and CDR2 (germline): SGHTS, YDEGEE. With 5 bases removed from V and 4 bases from J, the gap between germline ends came to 11 bases. The CDR3 region is CASSYQLADTQYF. For the CDR3, the DNA is TGTGCCAGCAGTTACCAACTCGCAGATACGCAGTATTTT.

The rearrangement links TRBV11-2 to TRBJ2-3; possible D gene TRBD1, 5 bases. CDR3 size: 14 residues. Germline CDR1 and CDR2: SGHAT and FQNNGV. V was pared by 0 bases and J by 1 base, with 5 bases between. In DNA, the CDR3 is TGTGCCAGCAGCTTAGACAGGGGCACAGATACGCAGTATTTT. Protein product: CASSLDRGTDTQYF.

The chain recombines TRBV11-2 with TRBJ1-1; 8 positions agree with TRBD1. The trim removed 5 bases at V and 0 bases at J, leaving 5 bases unmatched. Germline assignment: CDR1 SGHAT and CDR2 FQNNGV. There are 15 residues in the CDR3. CDR3 residues: CASSGFRGLNTEAFF. The CDR3 region has the DNA TGTGCCAGCAGCGGATTCAGGGGGCTGAACACTGAAGCTTTCTTT.

The chain employs TRBV11-3 and TRBJ2-3; D is uncertain. Trimming took off 5 bases at V and 1 base at J, with 4 bases between the two ends. The germline V gene encodes CDR1 SGHNT and CDR2 YENEEA. The CDR3 length is 12 residues. CDR3 in amino acids: CASSPGTDTQYF. CDR3 nucleotides: TGTGCCAGCAGCCCAGGCACAGATACGCAGTATTTT.

This chain connects TRBV19 to TRBJ2-3, with a weak D call TRBD2 (5 bases). CDR1 is LNHDA, CDR2 SQIVND, per germline (reference sequence). The CDR3 has 16 residues. V gave up 1 base and J gave up 2 bases, with 13 bases separating them. CDR3 nucleotide sequence: TGTGCCAGTAGTATAGGACGACGGGAAATCACAGATACGCAGTATTTT. Residues: CASSIGRREITDTQYF.

This chain links TRBV6-5 with TRBJ1-1, with 8 bases lining up with TRBD1. The CDR3 spans 15 residues. Germline trimming cut 5 bases from V and 11 bases from J; bases unmatched to any gene: 16. In germline, CDR1 is MNHEY, CDR2 SVGAGI. In nucleotides, the CDR3 is TGTGCCAGCAGTCGATCGACTATCTTTCGGACAGGGGCTTTCTTT. This translates into CASSRSTIFRTGAFF.

The genes are TRBV7-9 and TRBJ1-6; D unclear. V lost 6 bases to trimming and J lost 6 bases, with 12 bases between them. Germline V CDR1 and CDR2: SEHNR, FQNEAQ (reference sequence). This CDR3 has 14 amino acids. The CDR3 DNA is TGTGCCAGCAGGGAGGATGGTCGTAATTCACCCCTCCACTTT. Protein product: CASREDGRNSPLHF.

This clone was seen only once. The CDR3 nucleotides read TGTGCCAGCAGTCCCTCACAGGGGCGCGTTCTCAATGAGCAGTTCTTC. Translation gives CASSPSQGRVLNEQFF. The chain is built from TRBV27 and TRBJ2-1, with 7 bases that match TRBD1. Germline values: CDR1 MNHEY, CDR2 SMNVEV (reference sequence). Unmatched junction bases numbered 13, after V lost 5 bases and J lost 6 bases. This CDR3 region has 16 residues.

About this clone: The same CDR3 is also encoded by other DNA sequences in this sample. The chain couples TRBV5-4 to TRBJ1-6, with 8 bases matching TRBD1. The V and J ends lost 5 bases and 9 bases, in that order; junction bases with no gene match: 10. The germline V gene encodes CDR1 SGHNT and CDR2 YYREEE (reference sequence). The CDR3 spans 15 residues. The CDR3 DNA reads as TGTGCCAGCAGTCCAACTACAGGGGGAAGTTCACCCCTCCACTTT. Its translation is CASSPTTGGSSPLHF.